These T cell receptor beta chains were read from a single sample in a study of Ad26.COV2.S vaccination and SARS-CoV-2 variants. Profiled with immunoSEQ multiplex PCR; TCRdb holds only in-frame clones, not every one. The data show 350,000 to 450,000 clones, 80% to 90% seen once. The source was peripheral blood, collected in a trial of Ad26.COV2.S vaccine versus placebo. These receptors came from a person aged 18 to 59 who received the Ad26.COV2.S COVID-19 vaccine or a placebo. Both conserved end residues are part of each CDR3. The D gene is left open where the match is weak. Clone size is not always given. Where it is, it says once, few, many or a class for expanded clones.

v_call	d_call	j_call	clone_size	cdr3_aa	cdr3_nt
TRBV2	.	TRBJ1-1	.	CASKGYTAMNTEAFF	TGTGCCAGCAAGGGTTATACAGCTATGAACACTGAAGCTTTCTTT
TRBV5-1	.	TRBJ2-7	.	CASSSTLVADRREQYF	TGCGCCAGCAGCTCTACACTAGTAGCGGATCGGCGCGAGCAGTACTTC
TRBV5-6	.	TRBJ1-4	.	CASSLGMAIVREKLFF	TGTGCCAGCAGCTTGGGGATGGCCATAGTCAGGGAAAAACTGTTTTTT
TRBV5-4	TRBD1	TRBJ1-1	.	CASSSSPGQGGTEAFF	TGTGCCAGCAGCTCGTCTCCGGGACAGGGGGGAACTGAAGCTTTCTTT
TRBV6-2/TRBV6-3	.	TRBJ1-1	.	CASSTRVVNTEAFF	TGTGCCAGCAGTACCCGGGTCGTGAACACTGAAGCTTTCTTT
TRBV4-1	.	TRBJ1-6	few	CASSQESGSPLHF	TGCGCCAGCAGCCAAGAGTCGGGTTCACCCCTCCACTTT
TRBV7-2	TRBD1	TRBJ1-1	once	CASSLGGAGNTEAFF	TGTGCCAGCAGCCTAGGGGGCGCAGGGAACACTGAAGCTTTCTTT
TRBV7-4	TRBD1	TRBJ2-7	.	CASSLTPRDRGRYEQYF	TGTGCCAGCAGCTTAACCCCCCGGGACAGGGGACGCTACGAGCAGTACTTC
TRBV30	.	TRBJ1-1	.	CAWRKEGITTEAFF	TGTGCCTGGAGGAAGGAGGGGATAACGACTGAAGCTTTCTTT
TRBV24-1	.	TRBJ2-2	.	CATSDPDRNTGELFF	TGTGCCACCAGTGACCCGGACAGGAACACCGGGGAGCTGTTTTTT
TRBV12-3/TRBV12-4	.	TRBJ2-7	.	CASSFSGIHEQYF	TGTGCCAGCAGTTTCTCAGGGATCCACGAGCAGTACTTC
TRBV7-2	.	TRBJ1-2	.	CASSLGTDSSYGYTF	TGTGCCAGCAGCTTAGGAACAGATTCTTCCTATGGCTACACCTTC
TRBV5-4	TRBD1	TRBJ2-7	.	CASSQGTAYEQYF	TGTGCCAGCAGCCAAGGGACAGCCTACGAGCAGTACTTC
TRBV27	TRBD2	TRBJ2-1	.	CASSTSGSSYNEQFF	TGTGCCAGCAGCACTAGCGGTAGCTCCTACAATGAGCAGTTCTTC
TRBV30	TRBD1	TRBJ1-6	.	CAWSVGQVNSPLHF	TGTGCCTGGAGTGTGGGACAGGTCAATTCACCCCTCCACTTT
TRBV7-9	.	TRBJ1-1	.	CASSLGGLPEAFF	TGTGCCAGCAGCTTGGGGGGGCTCCCTGAAGCTTTCTTT
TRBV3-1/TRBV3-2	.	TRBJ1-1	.	CASSLRGWRTEAFF	TGTGCCAGCAGCCTACGTGGATGGCGCACTGAAGCTTTCTTT
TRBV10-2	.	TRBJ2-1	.	CASSDQGYNEQFF	TGCGCCAGCAGTGATCAGGGTTACAATGAGCAGTTCTTC
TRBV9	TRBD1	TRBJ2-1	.	CASSARSGTDWMSSYNEQFF	TGTGCCAGCAGCGCCCGTTCGGGGACAGATTGGATGAGCTCCTACAATGAGCAGTTCTTC
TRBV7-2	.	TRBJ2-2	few	CASSLGGRPGELFF	TGTGCCAGCAGCCTAGGTGGGCGTCCCGGGGAGCTGTTTTTT
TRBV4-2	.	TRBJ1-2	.	CASSQDPTGRDHGYTF	TGTGCCAGCAGCCAAGACCCGACGGGGCGAGACCATGGCTACACCTTC
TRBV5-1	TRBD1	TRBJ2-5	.	CASSLSYGTGARETQYF	TGCGCCAGCAGCTTGTCTTACGGGACAGGGGCAAGGGAGACCCAGTACTTC
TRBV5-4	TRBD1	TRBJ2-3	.	CASLIQGAADTQYF	TGTGCCAGCTTAATTCAGGGGGCGGCAGATACGCAGTATTTT
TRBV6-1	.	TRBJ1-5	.	CASSEGAPYSNQPQHF	TGTGCCAGCAGTGAAGGGGCCCCCTATAGCAATCAGCCCCAGCATTTT
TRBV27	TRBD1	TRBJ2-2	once	CASSPDRTGETGELFF	TGTGCCAGCAGCCCGGATCGGACAGGGGAAACCGGGGAGCTGTTTTTT
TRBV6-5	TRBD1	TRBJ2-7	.	CASRDRVEQYF	TGTGCCAGCAGGGACAGGGTCGAGCAGTACTTC
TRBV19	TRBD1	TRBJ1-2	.	CASSIQTGGTYYGYTF	TGTGCCAGTAGTATACAGACAGGGGGCACCTACTATGGCTACACCTTC
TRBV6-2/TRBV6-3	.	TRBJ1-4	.	CASSPIRVGTNEKLFF	TGTGCCAGCAGCCCTATCAGGGTTGGAACTAATGAAAAACTGTTTTTT
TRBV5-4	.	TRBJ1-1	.	CASSFGQGTRTEAFF	TGTGCCAGCAGCTTCGGTCAGGGAACGAGGACTGAAGCTTTCTTT
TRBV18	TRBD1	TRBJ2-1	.	CASSPRTGENEQFF	TGTGCCAGCTCACCACGGACAGGGGAGAATGAGCAGTTCTTC
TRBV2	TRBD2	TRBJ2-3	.	CASRALAGGTDTQYF	TGTGCCAGCAGGGCCTTAGCGGGGGGCACAGATACGCAGTATTTT
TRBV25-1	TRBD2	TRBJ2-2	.	CASSDSTSGGWELFF	TGTGCCAGCAGTGACTCCACTAGCGGGGGATGGGAGCTGTTTTTT
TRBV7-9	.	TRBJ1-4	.	CASSLVSANEKLFF	TGTGCCAGCAGCTTAGTGTCCGCTAATGAAAAACTGTTTTTT
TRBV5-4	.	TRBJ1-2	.	CASSLGDYGYTF	TGTGCCAGCAGCTTGGGAGACTATGGCTACACCTTC
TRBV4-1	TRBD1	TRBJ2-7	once	CASSQDIRGHNEQYF	TGCGCCAGCAGCCAAGATATCAGGGGGCACAACGAGCAGTACTTC
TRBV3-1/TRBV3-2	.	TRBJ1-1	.	CASSQESRGAGTEAFF	TGTGCCAGCAGCCAAGAGAGTCGTGGGGCAGGGACTGAAGCTTTCTTT
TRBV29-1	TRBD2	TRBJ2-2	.	CSAVQGLAGGQRELFF	TGCAGCGCCGTCCAAGGGCTAGCGGGGGGGCAGAGGGAGCTGTTTTTT